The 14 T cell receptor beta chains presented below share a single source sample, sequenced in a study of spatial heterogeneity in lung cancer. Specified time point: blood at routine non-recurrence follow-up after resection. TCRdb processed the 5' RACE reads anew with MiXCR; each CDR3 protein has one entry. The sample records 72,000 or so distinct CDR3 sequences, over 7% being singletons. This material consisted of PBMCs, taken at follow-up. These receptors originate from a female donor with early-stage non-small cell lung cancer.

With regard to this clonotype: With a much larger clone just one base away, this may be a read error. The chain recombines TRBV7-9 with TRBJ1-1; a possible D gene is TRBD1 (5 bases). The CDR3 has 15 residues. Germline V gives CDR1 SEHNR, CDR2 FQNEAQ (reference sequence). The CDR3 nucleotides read TGTACCAGCAGCTTGACAGCATTACCGAACACTGAAGCTTTCTTT. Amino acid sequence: CTSSLTALPNTEAFF.

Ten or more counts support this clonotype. This chain's CDR3 is CASSSLGYSNQPQHF. The CDR3 region has the DNA TGTGCCAGCAGTTCTCTGGGATATAGCAATCAGCCCCAGCATTTT. V gene TRBV27 combines with J gene TRBJ1-5; D unclear. Germline lookup yields CDR1 MNHEY and CDR2 SMNVEV (reference sequence). V was clipped by 4 bases and J by 0 bases, with 10 bases between them. This CDR3 is 15 amino acids long.

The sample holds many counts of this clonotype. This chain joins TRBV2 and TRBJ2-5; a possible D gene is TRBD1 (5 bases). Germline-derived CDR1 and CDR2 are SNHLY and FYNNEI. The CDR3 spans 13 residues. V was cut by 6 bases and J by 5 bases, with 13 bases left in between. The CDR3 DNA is TGTGCCAGCAGCGTGGAAGGGGTCGAGACCCAGTACTTC. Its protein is CASSVEGVETQYF. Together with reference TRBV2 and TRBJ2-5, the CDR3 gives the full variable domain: EPEVTQTPSHQVTQMGQEVILRCVPISNHLYFYWYRQILGQKVEFLVSFYNNEISEKSEIFDDQFSVERPDGSNFTLKIRSTKLEDSAMYFCASSVEGVETQYFGPGTRLLVL.

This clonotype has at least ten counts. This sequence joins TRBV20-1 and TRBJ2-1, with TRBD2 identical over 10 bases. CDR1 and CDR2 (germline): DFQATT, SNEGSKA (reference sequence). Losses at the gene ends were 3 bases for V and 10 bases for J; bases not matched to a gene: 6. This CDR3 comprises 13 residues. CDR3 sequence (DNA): TGCAGTGCTAGGGATCTACTAGCGGGGGAGCAGTTCTTC. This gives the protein CSARDLLAGEQFF.

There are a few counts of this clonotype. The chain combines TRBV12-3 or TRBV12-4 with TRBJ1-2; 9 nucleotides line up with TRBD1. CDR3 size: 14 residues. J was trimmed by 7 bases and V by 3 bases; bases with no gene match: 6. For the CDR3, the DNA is TGTGCCAGCAGTTTGGGACAGGGCGGCCGTGGCTACACCTTC. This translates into CASSLGQGGRGYTF.

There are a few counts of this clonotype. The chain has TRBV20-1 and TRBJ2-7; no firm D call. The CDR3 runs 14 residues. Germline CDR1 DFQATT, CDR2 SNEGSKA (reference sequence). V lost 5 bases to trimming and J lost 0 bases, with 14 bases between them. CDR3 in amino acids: CSARVYPSSYEQYF. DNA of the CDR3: TGCAGTGCTCGGGTTTATCCCAGCTCCTACGAGCAGTACTTC.

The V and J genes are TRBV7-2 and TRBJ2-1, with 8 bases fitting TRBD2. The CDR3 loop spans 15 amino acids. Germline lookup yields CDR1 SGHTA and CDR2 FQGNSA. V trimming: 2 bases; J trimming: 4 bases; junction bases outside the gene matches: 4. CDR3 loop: CASSLSSGNYNEQFF. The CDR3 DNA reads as TGTGCCAGCAGCTTAAGTAGCGGGAATTACAATGAGCAGTTCTTC.

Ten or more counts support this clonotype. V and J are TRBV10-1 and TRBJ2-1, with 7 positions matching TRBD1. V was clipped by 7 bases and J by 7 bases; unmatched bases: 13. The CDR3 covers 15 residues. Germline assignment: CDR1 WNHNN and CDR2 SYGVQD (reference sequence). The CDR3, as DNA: TGCGCCAGCACCAGACAGGGTTTTGATAGGAATGAGCAGTTCTTC. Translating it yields CASTRQGFDRNEQFF.

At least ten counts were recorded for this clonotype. DNA for the CDR3: TGTGCCAGCAACACGTTTCCTGGCAGGGAGCTGTTTTTT. It codes for CASNTFPGRELFF. V is TRBV2 and J is TRBJ2-2; D ambiguous. This CDR3 is 13 amino acids long. The V and J ends lost 7 bases and 9 bases respectively, with 15 bases between them. The V gene's germline CDR1 is SNHLY and CDR2 FYNNEI.

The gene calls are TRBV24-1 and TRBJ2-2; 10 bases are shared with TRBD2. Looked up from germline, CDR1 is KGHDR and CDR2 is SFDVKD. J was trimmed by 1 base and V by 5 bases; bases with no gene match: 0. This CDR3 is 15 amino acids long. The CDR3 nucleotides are TGTGCCACCAGTGGGACTAGCGGGAACACCGGGGAGCTGTTTTTT. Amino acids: CATSGTSGNTGELFF.

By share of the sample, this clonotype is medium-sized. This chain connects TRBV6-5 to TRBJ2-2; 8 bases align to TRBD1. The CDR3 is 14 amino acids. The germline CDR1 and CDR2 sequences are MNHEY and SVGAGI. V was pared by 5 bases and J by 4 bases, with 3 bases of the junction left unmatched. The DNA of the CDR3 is TGTGCCAGCAGTACCGGGACAGGCACCGGGGAGCTGTTTTTT. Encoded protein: CASSTGTGTGELFF.

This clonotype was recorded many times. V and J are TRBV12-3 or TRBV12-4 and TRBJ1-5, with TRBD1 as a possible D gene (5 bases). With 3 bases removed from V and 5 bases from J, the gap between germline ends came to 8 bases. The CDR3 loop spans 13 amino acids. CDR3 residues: CASSFWGDQPQHF. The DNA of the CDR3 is TGTGCCAGCAGTTTCTGGGGGGATCAGCCCCAGCATTTT.

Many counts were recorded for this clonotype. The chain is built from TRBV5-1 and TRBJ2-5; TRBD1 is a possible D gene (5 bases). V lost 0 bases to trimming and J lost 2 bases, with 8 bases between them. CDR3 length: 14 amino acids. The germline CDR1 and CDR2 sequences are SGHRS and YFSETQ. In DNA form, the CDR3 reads TGCGCCAGCAGCTTGGGACAGTCACAAGAGACCCAGTACTTC. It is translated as CASSLGQSQETQYF.

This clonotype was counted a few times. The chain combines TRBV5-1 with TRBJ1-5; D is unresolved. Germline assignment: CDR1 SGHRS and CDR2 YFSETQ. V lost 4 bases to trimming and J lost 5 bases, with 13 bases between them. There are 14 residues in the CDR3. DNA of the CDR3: TGCGCCAGCAGCACGGACGGGAATGATCAGCCCCAGCATTTT. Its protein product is CASSTDGNDQPQHF.